The sequence of this T cell receptor (beta chain) was determined in a study of OX40 agonist ivuxolimab in advanced cancers. General observations from the study: Blood T cells, both CD4+ and CD8+, expanded clonally by week 6 at 0.1 to 3.0 mg/kg.

Measured with immunoSEQ multiplex PCR; TCRdb has only the in-frame clones, and not every one. The sample holds tens of thousands of clones, around nine tenths seen once. A word on this clone: The target antigen is unknown.

The CDR3 extends over 14 amino acids. V was trimmed by 6 bases and J by 5 bases, leaving 14 bases between them. The germline V gene encodes CDR1 MDHEN and CDR2 SYDVKM. The chain couples TRBV28 to TRBJ1-5; D might be TRBD1 (5 bases). The sequencing used CD4+ or CD8+ T cells sorted from blood, collected in a trial of the OX40 agonist ivuxolimab. The source is an adult with an advanced solid tumor such as melanoma, head and neck, liver or kidney cancer. CDR3 DNA: TGTGCCAGCAGCTACCCCGGGGGGGATCAGCCCCAGCATTTT. It encodes CASSYPGGDQPQHF.